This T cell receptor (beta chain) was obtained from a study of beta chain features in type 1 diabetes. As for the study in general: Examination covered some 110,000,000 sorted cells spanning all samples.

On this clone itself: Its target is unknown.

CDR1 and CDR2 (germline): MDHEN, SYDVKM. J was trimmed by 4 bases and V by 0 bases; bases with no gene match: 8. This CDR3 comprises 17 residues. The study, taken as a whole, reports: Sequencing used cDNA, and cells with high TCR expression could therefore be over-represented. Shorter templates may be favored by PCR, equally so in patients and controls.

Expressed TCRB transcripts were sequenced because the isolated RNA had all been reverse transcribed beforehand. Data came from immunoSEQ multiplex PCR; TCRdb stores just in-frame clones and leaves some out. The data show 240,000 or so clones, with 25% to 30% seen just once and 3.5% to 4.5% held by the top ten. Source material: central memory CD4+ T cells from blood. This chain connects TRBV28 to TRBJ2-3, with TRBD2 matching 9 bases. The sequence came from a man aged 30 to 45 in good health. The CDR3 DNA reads TGTGCCAGCAGTTTATGGTCGGAAGCGGGAGGATCAGATACGCAGTATTTT. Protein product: CASSLWSEAGGSDTQYF. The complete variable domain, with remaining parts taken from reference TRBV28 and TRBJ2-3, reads DVKVTQSSRYLVKRTGEKVFLECVQDMDHENMFWYRQDPGLGLRLIYFSYDVKMKEKGDIPEGYSVSREKKERFSLILESASTNQTSMYLCASSLWSEAGGSDTQYFGPGTRLTVL.